This TCR beta chain was found in a study of T cell responses to AZD1222 COVID-19 vaccine. Study context: Both about-4-week and about-12-week second-dose recipients were combined. Findings and limits, study-wide: Donors were mostly white British, more females; clonal diversity possibly underestimated. All repertoire sampling was performed exclusively after the peak T cell response.

Of note for this clone: Its antigen is still unknown. Germline is not matched at one junction end, which may reflect a read error.

The CDR3 loop spans 15 amino acids. The germline gives CDR1 LGHDT, CDR2 YNNKEL (reference sequence). The repertoire was sequenced with immunoSEQ multiplex PCR; TCRdb's copy has only in-frame clones and lacks some. The top ten hold approximately 10% of the sample, which has some 120,000 clones, around nine tenths seen once. This chain connects TRBV3-1 (or the pseudogene TRBV3-2) to TRBJ1-3; TRBD1 agrees at 9 bases. The sequence was obtained from an adult in good health. The material was peripheral blood, obtained on day 0 of AZD1222 vaccination. The CDR3 loop reads CPSSTRQGEGNTIYF. The CDR3 DNA sequence: TGTCCCAGCAGCACACGACAGGGGGAAGGAAACACCATATATTTT.